This T cell receptor (beta chain) appears in the sequencing data of a study of blood T cells in healthy people across ages. Peripheral blood from each donor was collected in a volume of 8.5 to 10 milliliters. This clonotype has just a few counts. What it binds is not known. Using a J-beta primer mix together with a sample-barcoded 5' primer, a second PCR was run for roughly 7 to 11 cycles. TCRdb processed the 5' RACE reads anew with MiXCR; each CDR3 protein has one entry. The repertoire consists of some 1.5 million distinct CDR3 sequences, with roughly 28% occurring once and the leading ten covering roughly 8%. Overall study results and limits: Versus aged donors, long-lived donors had higher diversity and more naive CD4+ cells.

The clonotype comes from a woman aged 25 to 39 in good health. The sample was blood.

CDR3 residues: CASSWGGRNNNEQYF. The CDR3 DNA reads TGCGCCAGCAGCTGGGGGGGGCGAAACAACAATGAGCAGTACTTC. V and J are TRBV5-1 and TRBJ2-5, with D perhaps TRBD2 (7 bases). This CDR3 comprises 15 residues. V was shortened by 3 bases and J by 11 bases, with 23 bases between the two germline ends. In germline, CDR1 is SGHRS, CDR2 YFSETQ.